The 21 T cell receptor beta chains below were found in one sample sequenced in a study of cytomegalovirus exposure and HLA in healthy donors. PCR employed 60 Vbeta and 13 Jbeta primers. TCRdb keeps only in-frame clones here, not all; method: immunoSEQ multiplex PCR. The sample comprises under 300,000 clones, 84% of which are singletons, and 1.5% to 2.5% rests with the top ten. Sequenced sample: PBMCs. Every receptor here comes from a woman aged 40 to 50 in good health and CMV-seropositive.

The rearrangement joins TRBV27 to TRBJ2-3; 11 nucleotides line up with TRBD2. CDR1 and CDR2 (germline): MNHEY, SMNVEV (reference sequence). The CDR3 length is 17 residues. The J segment lost 3 bases and the V segment lost 8 bases, leaving 13 bases of the junction unmatched. The CDR3 is CASSTQLAGEETDTQYF. The CDR3 DNA reads as TGTGCCAGCTCTACCCAACTAGCGGGAGAAGAAACAGATACGCAGTATTTT.

This clone was observed a single time. This rearrangement joins TRBV18 to TRBJ2-3; 11 nucleotides agree with TRBD2. This CDR3 contains 17 residues. CDR1 is KGHSH, CDR2 LQKENI, per germline. V trimming: 3 bases; J trimming: 6 bases; junction bases outside the gene matches: 11. CDR3 DNA sequence: TGTGCCAGCTCACCGATAGCGGGAGGGTTCGGTTTGGATACGCAGTATTTT. Its protein product is CASSPIAGGFGLDTQYF.

The J gene is TRBJ1-1, the V gene TRBV2; no clear D gene. Trimming stripped 1 base from V and 6 bases from J, with 12 bases between. Looked up from germline, CDR1 is SNHLY and CDR2 is FYNNEI. The CDR3 totals 14 residues. The CDR3 loop is CASSEVPSLSEAFF. In nucleotides, the CDR3 is TGTGCCAGCAGTGAAGTCCCCAGTCTCTCTGAAGCTTTCTTT.

The chain combines TRBV7-3 with TRBJ2-5; 7 nucleotides match TRBD2. V trimming: 3 bases; J trimming: 3 bases; junction bases outside the gene matches: 7. Germline V CDR1 and CDR2: SGHTA, FQGTGA. The CDR3 is made up of 15 amino acids. CDR3 coding DNA: TGTGCCAGCAGCTTGAATGGCGGGAGTAAAGAGACCCAGTACTTC. This gives the protein CASSLNGGSKETQYF.

The chain joins TRBV19 to TRBJ2-1; the match to TRBD2 covers 7 bases. Germline V gene lookup returns CDR1 LNHDA and CDR2 SQIVND (reference sequence). This CDR3 has 18 amino acids. J lost 0 bases, V lost 1 base, and 9 bases had no gene match. The CDR3 sequence is CASSIGRRSGNSYNEQFF. The CDR3 nucleotides are TGTGCCAGTAGTATAGGGAGGCGGAGCGGGAACTCCTACAATGAGCAGTTCTTC.

The chain couples TRBV4-1 to TRBJ2-1; TRBD2 agrees at 7 bases. Trimming cost V 1 base and J 0 bases; bases outside gene matches: 12. Germline V lookup: CDR1 MGHRA, CDR2 YSYEKL. The CDR3 covers 19 residues. CDR3 loop: CASSQGPHGRESSYNEQFF. DNA of the CDR3: TGCGCCAGCAGCCAAGGTCCCCACGGGCGGGAGAGCTCCTACAATGAGCAGTTCTTC.

The CDR3, as DNA: TGCGCCAGCAGCCAAGATATAGCGGGGTCCTACGAGCAGTACTTC. Amino acids: CASSQDIAGSYEQYF. The chain joins TRBV4-3 to TRBJ2-7; 8 bases match TRBD2. V dropped 0 bases and J dropped 1; count of bases not matched to a gene: 2. Germline CDR1 and CDR2: LGHNA and YSLEER. The CDR3 is 15 amino acids.

The chain links TRBV7-9 to TRBJ1-2; tentative D call: TRBD1 (5 bases). CDR1 is SEHNR and CDR2 is FQNEAQ in the germline V gene (reference sequence). The ends were cut back, 1 base at V and 7 bases at J, with 13 bases in the middle. This CDR3 is 14 amino acids long. CDR3 in DNA: TGTGCCAGCAGCTTAGTGGCCAGGGTTTCTGGCTACACCTTC. Translating it yields CASSLVARVSGYTF.

The chain carries TRBV6-5 and TRBJ2-1; 11 nucleotides match TRBD2. Per germline, CDR1 MNHEY and CDR2 SVGAGI. The CDR3 contains 16 residues. V lost 2 bases to trimming and J lost 6 bases; unmatched junction nucleotides: 6. This CDR3 is CASSYLLAGAPNEQFF. The CDR3 bases are TGTGCCAGCAGTTACCTACTAGCGGGAGCCCCCAATGAGCAGTTCTTC.

The CDR3 here is CASSELSGGYTF. The DNA of the CDR3 is TGCGCCAGCAGTGAACTGTCTGGTGGCTACACCTTC. The V and J genes are TRBV10-2 and TRBJ1-2; D is uncertain. CDR3 length: 12 residues. V lost 3 bases to trimming and J lost 7 bases, with 9 bases between them. Germline lookup yields CDR1 WSHSY and CDR2 SAAADI.

The rearrangement uses TRBV19 and TRBJ2-1; D not certain. Germline assignment: CDR1 LNHDA and CDR2 SQIVND (reference sequence). The CDR3 runs to 13 residues. Trimming shortened V by 6 bases and J by 2 bases, and 8 bases separated the two germline ends. As DNA, the CDR3 is TGTGCCAGTAGACAGACCACCTACAATGAGCAGTTCTTC. Protein product: CASRQTTYNEQFF.

The gene calls are TRBV11-1 and TRBJ1-1; 10 bases map to TRBD1. V shed 5 bases and J 3 bases; nucleotides not matched to a gene: 9. Germline CDR1 and CDR2: SGHAT and FQDESV (reference sequence). CDR3 length: 16 residues. The CDR3 protein is CASSMTGGAVYTEAFF. CDR3 bases: TGTGCCAGCAGCATGACAGGGGGCGCGGTGTACACTGAAGCTTTCTTT.

This rearrangement joins TRBV29-1 to TRBJ1-2; D not resolved. CDR1 and CDR2 from the germline V gene are SQVTM and ANQGSEA. This CDR3 has 11 residues. Trimming shortened V by 4 bases and J by 5 bases, and 8 bases separated the two germline ends. The CDR3 DNA is TGCAGCGTTGTCACAGAGTATGGCTACACCTTC. Amino acid sequence: CSVVTEYGYTF.

This chain connects TRBV5-8 to TRBJ2-3, with D possibly matching TRBD2 (7 bases). This CDR3 is 15 amino acids long. The V and J ends lost 4 bases and 6 bases respectively, with 18 bases between them. Germline CDR1 is SGHTS and CDR2 is YDEGEE. The CDR3 DNA reads as TGTGCCAGCAGCCAAAGCGGGGAGGGGGTGGATACGCAGTATTTT. Translated: CASSQSGEGVDTQYF.

This chain uses TRBV30 with TRBJ1-3; a weak D match, TRBD1 (5 bases). CDR1 and CDR2 (germline): GTSNPN, SVGIG (reference sequence). Trimming removed 5 bases at V and 0 bases at J, with 14 bases between. CDR3 length: 15 amino acids. For the CDR3, the DNA is TGTGCCTGGGATTTTCCAGGGTACTCTGGAAACACCATATATTTT. Amino acid sequence: CAWDFPGYSGNTIYF.

This sequence joins TRBV28 and TRBJ1-4; D is unclear. The CDR3 is 15 amino acids. V lost 3 bases and J lost 0, with 8 bases in between. Germline CDR1 is MDHEN and CDR2 is SYDVKM. CDR3 in amino acids: CASSFPGATNEKLFF. In DNA form, the CDR3 reads TGTGCCAGCAGTTTCCCCGGGGCAACTAATGAAAAACTGTTTTTT.

The chain employs TRBV7-2 and TRBJ1-3; TRBD1 matches 7 bases. Germline-derived CDR1 and CDR2 are SGHTA and FQGNSA. The CDR3 runs to 16 residues. The V and J ends lost 5 bases and 4 bases, in that order; junction bases with no gene match: 11. The CDR3 DNA is TGTGCCAGCAGCGCAAGCCCTGGGACAGCAGGAAACACCATATATTTT. As protein: CASSASPGTAGNTIYF.

The chain joins TRBV18 to TRBJ2-2; no definite D call. In germline, CDR1 is KGHSH, CDR2 LQKENI. The CDR3 sequence is 14 residues long. Trimming pared 2 bases from V and 4 bases from J, leaving 8 bases between. In DNA, the CDR3 is TGTGCCAGCTCACCAGGCACCACCACCGGGGAGCTGTTTTTT. The encoded protein is CASSPGTTTGELFF. Based on the CDR3 plus reference TRBV18 and TRBJ2-2, the full variable domain is NAGVMQNPRHLVRRRGQEARLRCSPMKGHSHVYWYRQLPEEGLKFMVYLQKENIIDESGMPKERFSAEFPKEGPSILRIQQVVRGDSAAYFCASSPGTTTGELFFGEGSRLTVL.

This chain links TRBV30 with TRBJ1-1; TRBD1 matches 8 bases. V dropped 2 bases and J dropped 5; count of bases not matched to a gene: 7. From germline, CDR1 is GTSNPN and CDR2 SVGIG (reference sequence). The CDR3 sequence is 14 residues long. Written as DNA, the CDR3 is TGTGCCTGGAGTCCGGACAGGGTTAGAACTGAAGCTTTCTTT. As protein: CAWSPDRVRTEAFF.

This clone has a handful of counts. J is TRBJ2-3 and V is TRBV5-1; TRBD2 agrees at 9 bases. Germline V CDR1 and CDR2: SGHRS, YFSETQ. The CDR3 sequence is 19 residues long. The J segment lost 0 bases and the V segment lost 1 base, leaving 12 bases of the junction unmatched. The CDR3 DNA sequence: TGCGCCAGCAGCTTGAGGCGGGAGGGCGAGGGTCGGAGCACAGATACGCAGTATTTT. Translated: CASSLRREGEGRSTDTQYF.

The chain uses TRBV7-9 and TRBJ1-2; the D gene is possibly TRBD1 (5 bases). This CDR3 is 16 amino acids long. Deletions cut 2 bases from V and 5 bases from J, with 18 bases between. Per germline, CDR1 SEHNR and CDR2 FQNEAQ (reference sequence). In nucleotides, the CDR3 is TGTGCCAGCAGCTTAAATTGGTTGACAGCGCAATATGGCTACACCTTC. This sequence encodes CASSLNWLTAQYGYTF.